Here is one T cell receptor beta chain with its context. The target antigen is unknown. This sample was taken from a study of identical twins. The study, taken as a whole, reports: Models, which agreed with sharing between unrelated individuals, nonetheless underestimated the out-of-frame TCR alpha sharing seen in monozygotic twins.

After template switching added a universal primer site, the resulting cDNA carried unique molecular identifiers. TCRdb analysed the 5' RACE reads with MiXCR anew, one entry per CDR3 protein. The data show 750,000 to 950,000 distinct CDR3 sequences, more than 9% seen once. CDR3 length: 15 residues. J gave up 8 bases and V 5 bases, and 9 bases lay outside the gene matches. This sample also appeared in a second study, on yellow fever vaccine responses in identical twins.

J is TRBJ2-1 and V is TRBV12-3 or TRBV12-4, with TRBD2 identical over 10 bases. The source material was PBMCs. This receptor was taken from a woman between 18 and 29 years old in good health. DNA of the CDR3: TGTGCCAGCAGTCTCCTAGCGGGAGAAGTGGATGAGCAGTTCTTC. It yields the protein CASSLLAGEVDEQFF.